The clone carrying this T cell receptor (beta chain) showed up just a few times. The V end lost 3 bases, the J end lost 8 bases, and 7 bases lay between the germline ends. This CDR3 region has 11 residues. The V gene's germline CDR1 is MNHNS and CDR2 SASEGT. Per the study methods: For nucleated cells, counts were estimated from reference gene primer amplification. Here immunoSEQ multiplex PCR was the method, and the copy in TCRdb shows in-frame clones only, minus some. V, J and clone size derive from that table, while D and trimming were established from the DNA sequence. The table has 15,000 to 20,000 clones, over 85% seen once; the top ten hold 4.5% to 5.5%. The sample belongs to a study of blood T cell repertoires in COVID-19.

Sequencing used peripheral blood. The genes are TRBV6-1 and TRBJ1-2; no clear D gene. The sequence came from a human donor in a cohort sampled during active COVID-19. CDR3 in amino acids: CASSESRGYTF. Written as DNA, the CDR3 is TGTGCCAGCAGTGAGTCGAGGGGCTACACCTTC.